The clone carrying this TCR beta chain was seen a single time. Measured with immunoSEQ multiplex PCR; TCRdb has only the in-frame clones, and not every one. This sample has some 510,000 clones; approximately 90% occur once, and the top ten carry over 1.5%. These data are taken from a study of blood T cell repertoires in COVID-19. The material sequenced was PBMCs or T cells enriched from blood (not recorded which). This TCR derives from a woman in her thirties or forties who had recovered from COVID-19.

DNA of the CDR3: TGTGCCAGCAGCCCGCGAATCGGATCAACAGGGGGCGGCTACACCTTC. Amino acids: CASSPRIGSTGGGYTF. The genes are TRBV11-3 and TRBJ1-2; 9 bases fit TRBD1. Trimming took 5 bases from V and 8 from J; bases not matched to a gene: 15. CDR1 and CDR2 (germline): SGHNT, YENEEA. The CDR3 length is 16 residues. Using reference TRBV11-3 and TRBJ1-2 for the parts outside the CDR3, the full variable domain is EAGVVQSPRYKIIEKKQPVAFWCNPISGHNTLYWYLQNLGQGPELLIRYENEEAVDDSQLPKDRFSAERLKGVDSTLKIQPAELGDSAVYLCASSPRIGSTGGGYTFGSGTRLTVV.